The T cell receptor (beta chain) described here comes from a study of cytomegalovirus exposure and HLA in healthy donors. PCR involved 60 Vbeta and 13 Jbeta primers. Study processing details: Later, 65 million to 90 million unique TCR beta chains were counted in an analysis, and roughly 11 million of them were shared. Produced via immunoSEQ multiplex PCR; TCRdb's table is partial and in-frame only. V and J calls and clone size are those listed in that table; D and trimming were worked out from the DNA. The sample contains roughly 100,000 clones, approximately 70% of which appear only once. Sequencing was carried out using PBMCs. The TCR sequence derives from a middle-aged man in good health and CMV-seropositive.

In DNA, the CDR3 is TGTGCCAGCAGAGCCGGAAGCGGTCCTTACAATGAGCAGTTCTTC. This gives the protein CASRAGSGPYNEQFF. The V and J genes are TRBV18 and TRBJ2-1; a weak D match, TRBD2 (5 bases). Germline V gene data show CDR1 as KGHSH and CDR2 as LQKENI. V lost 8 bases and J lost 4, with 18 bases in between. This CDR3 is 15 amino acids long.